This T cell receptor beta chain was captured by sequencing in a study of blood T cells in healthy people across ages. A second PCR of 7 to 11 cycles used a sample-barcoded 5' primer and a J-beta primer mix. TCRdb ran MiXCR on the 5' RACE reads and lists one entry per CDR3 protein. The sample lists 800,000 to 950,000 distinct CDR3 sequences; 35% to 40% were seen once. Trimming shortened V by 2 bases and J by 5 bases, and 16 bases separated the two germline ends. The germline V gene encodes CDR1 SGHTA and CDR2 FQGNSA. The length of the CDR3 is 16 residues. Sequences were obtained from blood. This TCR came from a man aged 18 to 30 in good health. This chain connects TRBV7-2 to TRBJ1-5, with a weak D call TRBD1 (5 bases). DNA for the CDR3: TGTGCCAGCAGCTTAAGTCCGACAGCTTCCCATCAGCCCCAGCATTTT. It yields the protein CASSLSPTASHQPQHF.